This TCR beta chain stems from a study of T cells in Graves' hyperthyroidism and ophthalmopathy (dated by TCRdb to the late 2010s). The study in broad terms: Peripheral blood samples were taken at initial diagnosis, before any treatment was given. After sampling, hyperthyroidism patients received methimazole starting at 30 mg daily, and ophthalmopathy patients received high-dose intravenous methylprednisolone. The 75 to 100 discovery patients were divided at random into training and test sets in a 7:3 ratio. Thyroid tissue and blood T-cell repertoires from about 6 Graves' hyperthyroidism patients were also compared in the study. The paper describes TCR Vbeta CDR3 sequencing of around 130 peripheral blood samples, made up of 43 ophthalmopathy patients, some 80 hyperthyroidism patients and 17 progressor patients. To identify TCR V-J signatures that set the groups apart, the researchers used a discovery cohort of about a hundred patients, made up of roughly 45 with Graves' ophthalmopathy and 57 with stable Graves' hyperthyroidism. Prospective prediction of ophthalmopathy was tested in an independent validation cohort consisting of roughly 19 hyperthyroidism patients and more than 15 patients who later progressed to ophthalmopathy. Summary of the overall study and its limitations: Sample size was not statistically predetermined, and blinding of investigators to group allocation was not performed. In validation, the model predicted progression to ophthalmopathy with roughly 66% sensitivity and less than 80% specificity, a median of 6.5 months before onset. Blood samples also contained most of the expanded thyroid clonotypes (frequency above 0.001), which suggests that blood repertoires may reflect thyroid immune responses. A 13 V-J signature model separated ophthalmopathy from stable hyperthyroidism, with just over 85% sensitivity and approximately 81% specificity in cross-validation and 80%/75% in testing.

The TCR beta CDR3 regions were amplified from the RNA transcripts. A first-round RT-PCR of the TCR CDR3 used the HTBI primer set with the Qiagen OneStep RT-PCR kit. The libraries were constructed in a second round of multiplex PCR and then size-selected and purified. Libraries were sequenced paired-end with 100 bp reads on an Illumina HiSeq2000. On the study's bioinformatics: SOAPnuke was used to process the raw data, removing reads that contained adapters or uncalled bases, had a mean Phred below 15, or lacked an exact match to the constant primer or identifier. High-quality paired reads were merged with COPE v1.2.5, and unique nucleotide sequences were defined as clonotypes. MiTCR v1.1 was used to align the clonotypes against IMGT TRBV, TRBD and TRBJ reference segments. The analysis was restricted to V-J combinations with a frequency above 0.0001, which together covered 98% to 99.2% of the repertoires. The TCS score was defined as F50 (clonal expansion) divided by E x V (chaos), with BLOSUM62-based TCRdist calculated between CDR3 peptides within each V-J. Welch's t-statistics and random forest reduced fewer than 550 V-J features to 13, which were used in a naive Bayes classifier (R e1071). Starting from the raw public reads, TCRdb applied fastp trimming at Q25, assembled clones with MiXCR and retained in-frame beta chains. Each entry merges the rows of one CDR3 protein and shows their most common DNA and genes. The V and J calls here are based on TCRdb, not the publication. This sample holds 200,000 to 300,000 distinct CDR3 sequences; almost 25% were observed only once. 30% to 40% of the sample is taken by the ten largest.

In the ophthalmopathy patients, disease was moderately to severely active, with a Clinical Activity Score of 3 or more, a NOSPECS grade of 4 or more, and a duration of less than 3 months. Exclusion was applied to patients with uncontrolled infections, other autoimmune diseases, pregnancy or lactation. Clinical symptoms, serum thyroxine and TRAb, thyroid ultrasound, and orbital computed tomography formed the basis for the diagnoses. PBMCs were isolated from 7.5 to 10 ml of fresh peripheral blood by Ficoll-Paque density gradient centrifugation. Total RNA was extracted using Trizol reagent, and RNA quality was assessed on an Agilent 2100 Bioanalyzer. V trim: 7 bases; J trim: 2 bases; unmatched bases: 4. From the cysteine through the phenylalanine, the CDR3 covers 14 amino acids. Kept here is only the CDR3 DNA, which spans 42 bases and is read in frame from base 1. CDR1 and CDR2 (SGHTA, FQGTGA) derive from the germline V gene.

This clonotype was seen repeatedly, ten times or more. The target of this receptor is not known. Nothing much larger sits one base from this clone, and base qualities are not available. Sequencing was done on a sample of blood. The sequence links TRBV7-3 to TRBJ2-2, with 7 bases in between that match TRBD1. The TCR was taken from a woman aged 40-49 years with Graves' ophthalmopathy. The CDR3 protein: CASMRDRNTGELFF. The DNA is TGTGCCAGCATGAGGGACAGAAACACCGGGGAGCTGTTTTTT.